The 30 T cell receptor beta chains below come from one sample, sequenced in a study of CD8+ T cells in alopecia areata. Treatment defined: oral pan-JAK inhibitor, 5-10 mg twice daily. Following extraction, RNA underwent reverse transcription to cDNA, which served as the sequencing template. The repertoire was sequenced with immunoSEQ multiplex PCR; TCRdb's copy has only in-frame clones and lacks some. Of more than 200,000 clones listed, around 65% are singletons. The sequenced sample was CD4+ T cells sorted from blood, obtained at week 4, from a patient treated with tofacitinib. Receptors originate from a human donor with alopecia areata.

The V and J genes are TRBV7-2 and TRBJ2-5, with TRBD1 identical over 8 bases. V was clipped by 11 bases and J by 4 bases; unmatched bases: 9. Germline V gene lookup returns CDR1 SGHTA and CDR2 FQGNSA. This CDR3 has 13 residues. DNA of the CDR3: TGTGCCGCGGGGAGACAGGGGATAGAGACCCAGTACTTC. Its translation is CAAGRQGIETQYF. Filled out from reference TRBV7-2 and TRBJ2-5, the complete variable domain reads GAGVSQSPSNKVTEKGKDVELRCDPISGHTALYWYRQSLGQGLEFLIYFQGNSAPDKSGLPSDRFSAERTGGSVSTLTIQRTQQEDSAVYLCAAGRQGIETQYFGPGTRLLVL.

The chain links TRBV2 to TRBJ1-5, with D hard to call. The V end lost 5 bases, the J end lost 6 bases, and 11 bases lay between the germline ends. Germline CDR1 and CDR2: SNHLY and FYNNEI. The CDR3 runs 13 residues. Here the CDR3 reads CASSPYRGQPQHF. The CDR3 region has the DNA TGTGCCAGCAGTCCCTACCGCGGTCAGCCCCAGCATTTT.

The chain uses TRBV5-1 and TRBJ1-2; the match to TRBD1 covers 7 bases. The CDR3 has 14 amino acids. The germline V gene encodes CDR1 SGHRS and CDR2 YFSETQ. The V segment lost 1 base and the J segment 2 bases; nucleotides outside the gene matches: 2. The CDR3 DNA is TGCGCCAGCAGCTTGAGGGGACAGAACTATGGCTACACCTTC. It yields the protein CASSLRGQNYGYTF.

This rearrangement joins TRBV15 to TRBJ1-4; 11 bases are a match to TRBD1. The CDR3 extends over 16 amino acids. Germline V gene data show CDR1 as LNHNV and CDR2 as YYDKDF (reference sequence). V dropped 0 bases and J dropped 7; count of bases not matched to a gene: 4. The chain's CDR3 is CATSRDGTGGSEKLFF. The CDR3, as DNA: TGTGCCACCAGCAGAGATGGGACAGGGGGGAGTGAAAAACTGTTTTTT. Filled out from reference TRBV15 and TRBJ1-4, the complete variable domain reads DAMVIQNPRYQVTQFGKPVTLSCSQTLNHNVMYWYQQKSSQAPKLLFHYYDKDFNNEADTPDNFQSRRPNTSFCFLDIRSPGLGDTAMYLCATSRDGTGGSEKLFFGSGTQLSVL.

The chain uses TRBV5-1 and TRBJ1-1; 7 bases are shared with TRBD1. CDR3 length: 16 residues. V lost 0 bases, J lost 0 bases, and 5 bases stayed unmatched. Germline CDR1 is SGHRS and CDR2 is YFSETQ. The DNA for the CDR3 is TGCGCCAGCAGCTTGGGACAGGGTAAGATGAACACTGAAGCTTTCTTT. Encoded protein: CASSLGQGKMNTEAFF.

In DNA, the CDR3 is TGTGCCATCAGTGAGGCGGGGAATGGCTACACCTTC. This encodes CAISEAGNGYTF. The gene calls are TRBV10-3 and TRBJ1-2; no reliable D call. The CDR3 has 12 residues. V was trimmed by 2 bases and J by 6 bases, leaving 7 bases between them. Germline V CDR1 and CDR2: ENHRY, SYGVKD.

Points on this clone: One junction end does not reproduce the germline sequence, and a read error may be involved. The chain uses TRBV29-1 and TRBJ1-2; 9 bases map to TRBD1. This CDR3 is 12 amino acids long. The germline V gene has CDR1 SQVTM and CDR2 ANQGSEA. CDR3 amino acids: CSVEGQGNGYTF. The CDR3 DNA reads TGCAGCGTGGAAGGACAGGGGAATGGCTACACCTTC.

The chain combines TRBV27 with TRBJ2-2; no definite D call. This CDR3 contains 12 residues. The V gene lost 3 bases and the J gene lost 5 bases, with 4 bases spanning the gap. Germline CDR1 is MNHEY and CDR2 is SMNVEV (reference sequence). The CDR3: CASSFSTGELFF. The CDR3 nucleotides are TGTGCCAGCAGTTTTAGTACCGGGGAGCTGTTTTTT.

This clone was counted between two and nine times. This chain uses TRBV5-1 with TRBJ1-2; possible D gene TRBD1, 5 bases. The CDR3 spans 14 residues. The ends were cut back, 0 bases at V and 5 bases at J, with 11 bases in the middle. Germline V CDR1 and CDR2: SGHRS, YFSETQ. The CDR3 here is CASSLAGKGYGYTF. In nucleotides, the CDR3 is TGCGCCAGCAGCTTGGCAGGGAAGGGGTATGGCTACACCTTC.

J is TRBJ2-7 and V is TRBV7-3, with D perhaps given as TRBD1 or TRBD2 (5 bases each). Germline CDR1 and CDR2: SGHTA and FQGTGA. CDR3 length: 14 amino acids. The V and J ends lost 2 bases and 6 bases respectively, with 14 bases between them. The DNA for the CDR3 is TGTGCCAGCAGCTTAGCGGCAGGGAGTCGCGAGCAGTACTTC. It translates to CASSLAAGSREQYF.

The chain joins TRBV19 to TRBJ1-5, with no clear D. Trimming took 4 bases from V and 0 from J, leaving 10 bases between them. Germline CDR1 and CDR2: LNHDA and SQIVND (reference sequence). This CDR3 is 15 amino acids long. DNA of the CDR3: TGTGCCAGTAGTACTGGACGGATTAGCAATCAGCCCCAGCATTTT. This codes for CASSTGRISNQPQHF.

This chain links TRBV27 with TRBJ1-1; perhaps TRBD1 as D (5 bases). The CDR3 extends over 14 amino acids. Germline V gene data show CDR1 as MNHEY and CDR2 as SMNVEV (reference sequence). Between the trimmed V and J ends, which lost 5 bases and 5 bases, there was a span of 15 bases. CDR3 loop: CASSPWGGGTEAFF. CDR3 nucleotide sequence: TGTGCCAGCAGTCCCTGGGGCGGTGGAACTGAAGCTTTCTTT.

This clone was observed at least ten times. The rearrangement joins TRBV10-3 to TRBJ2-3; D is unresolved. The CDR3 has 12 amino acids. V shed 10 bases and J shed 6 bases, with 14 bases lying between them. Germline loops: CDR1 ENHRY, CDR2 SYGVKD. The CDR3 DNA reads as TGTGCCAAAGCCCTGTCGACGGATACGCAGTATTTT. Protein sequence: CAKALSTDTQYF.

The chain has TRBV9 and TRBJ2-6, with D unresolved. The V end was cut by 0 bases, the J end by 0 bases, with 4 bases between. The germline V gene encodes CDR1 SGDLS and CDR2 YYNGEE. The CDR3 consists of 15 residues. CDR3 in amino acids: CASSVGPSGANVLTF. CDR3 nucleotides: TGTGCCAGCAGCGTAGGTCCCTCTGGGGCCAACGTCCTGACTTTC.

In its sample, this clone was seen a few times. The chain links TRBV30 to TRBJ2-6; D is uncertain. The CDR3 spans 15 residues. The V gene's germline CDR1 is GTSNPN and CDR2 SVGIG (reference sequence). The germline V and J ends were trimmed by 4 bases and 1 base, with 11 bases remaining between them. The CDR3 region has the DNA TGTGCCTGGACGGACGGCAGTTCTGGGGCCAACGTCCTGACTTTC. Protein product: CAWTDGSSGANVLTF.

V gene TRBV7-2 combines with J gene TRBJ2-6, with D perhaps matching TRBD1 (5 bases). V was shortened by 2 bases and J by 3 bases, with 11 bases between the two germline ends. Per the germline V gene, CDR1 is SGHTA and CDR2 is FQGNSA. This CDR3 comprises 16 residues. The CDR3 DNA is TGTGCCAGCAGCTTAAACCAGGGTCGTGGGGCCAACGTCCTGACTTTC. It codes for CASSLNQGRGANVLTF.

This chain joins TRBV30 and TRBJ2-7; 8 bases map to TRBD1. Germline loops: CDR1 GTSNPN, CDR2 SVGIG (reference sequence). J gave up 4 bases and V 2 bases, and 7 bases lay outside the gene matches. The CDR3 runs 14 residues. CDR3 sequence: CAWSRGTGGYEQYF. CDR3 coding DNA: TGTGCCTGGAGTAGGGGAACAGGGGGGTACGAGCAGTACTTC.

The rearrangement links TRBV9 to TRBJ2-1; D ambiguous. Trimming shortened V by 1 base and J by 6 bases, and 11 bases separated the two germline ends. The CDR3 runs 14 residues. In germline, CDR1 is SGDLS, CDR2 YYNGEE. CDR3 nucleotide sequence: TGTGCCAGCAGCGTATCTGTCCAGAGCAATGAGCAGTTCTTC. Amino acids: CASSVSVQSNEQFF.

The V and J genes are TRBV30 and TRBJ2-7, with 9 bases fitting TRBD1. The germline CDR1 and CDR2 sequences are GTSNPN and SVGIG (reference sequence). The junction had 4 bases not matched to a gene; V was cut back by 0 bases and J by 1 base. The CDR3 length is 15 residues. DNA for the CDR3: TGTGCCTGGAGTGTTTCTGGGACAGGGTCCTACGAGCAGTACTTC. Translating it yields CAWSVSGTGSYEQYF.

The CDR3 DNA reads as TGTGCCAGCAGCCAGAGGCTAGCGGGGGTAGGGGAGACCCAGTACTTC. This encodes CASSQRLAGVGETQYF. The rearrangement uses TRBV7-2 and TRBJ2-5; 10 bases agree with TRBD2. Trimming cost V 5 bases and J 5 bases; bases outside gene matches: 11. The CDR3 spans 16 residues. Germline V gene lookup returns CDR1 SGHTA and CDR2 FQGNSA.

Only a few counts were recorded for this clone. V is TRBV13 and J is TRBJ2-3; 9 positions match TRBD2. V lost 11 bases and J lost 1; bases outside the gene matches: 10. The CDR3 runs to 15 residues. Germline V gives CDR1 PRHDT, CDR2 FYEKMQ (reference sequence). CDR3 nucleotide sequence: TGTGCCGGATCCCCTGCTAGCGGGGGCACAGATACGCAGTATTTT. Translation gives CAGSPASGGTDTQYF.

DNA for the CDR3: TGTGCCAGCAGCTTCCGCAGCGGTAACACCGGGGAGCTGTTTTTT. Encoded protein: CASSFRSGNTGELFF. The gene calls are TRBV7-8 and TRBJ2-2; TRBD2 is a possible D gene (5 bases). Germline CDR1 reads SGHVS; CDR2 reads FQNEAQ. Trimming stripped 3 bases from V and 2 bases from J, with 10 bases between. This CDR3 contains 15 residues.

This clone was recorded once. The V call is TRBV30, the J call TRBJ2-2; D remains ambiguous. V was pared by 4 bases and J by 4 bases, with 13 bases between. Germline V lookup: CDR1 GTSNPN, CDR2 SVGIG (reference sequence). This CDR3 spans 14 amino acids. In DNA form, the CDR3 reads TGTGCCTGGAACCCGGGCCCCCCCACCGGGGAGCTGTTTTTT. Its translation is CAWNPGPPTGELFF. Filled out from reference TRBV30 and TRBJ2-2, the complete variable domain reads SQTIHQWPATLVQPVGSPLSLECTVEGTSNPNLYWYRQAAGRGLQLLFYSVGIGQISSEVPQNLSASRPQDRQFILSSKKLLLSDSGFYLCAWNPGPPTGELFFGEGSRLTVL.

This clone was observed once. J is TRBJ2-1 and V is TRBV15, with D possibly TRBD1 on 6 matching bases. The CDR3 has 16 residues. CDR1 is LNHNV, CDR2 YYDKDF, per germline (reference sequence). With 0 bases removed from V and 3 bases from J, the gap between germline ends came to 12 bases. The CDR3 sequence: CATSRDATGNYNEQFF. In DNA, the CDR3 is TGTGCCACCAGCAGAGATGCAACAGGGAACTACAATGAGCAGTTCTTC.

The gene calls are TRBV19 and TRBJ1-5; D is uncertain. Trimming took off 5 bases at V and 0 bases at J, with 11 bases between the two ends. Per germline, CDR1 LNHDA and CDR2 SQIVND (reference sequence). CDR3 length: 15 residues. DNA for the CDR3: TGTGCCAGTAGTTTTGTCTTTTATAGCAATCAGCCCCAGCATTTT. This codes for CASSFVFYSNQPQHF.

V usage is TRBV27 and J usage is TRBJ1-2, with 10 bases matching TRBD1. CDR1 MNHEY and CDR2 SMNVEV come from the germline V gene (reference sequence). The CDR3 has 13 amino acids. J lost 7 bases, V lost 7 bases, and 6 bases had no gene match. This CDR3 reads CASKPRDRGGYTF. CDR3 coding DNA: TGTGCCAGCAAACCCCGGGACAGGGGTGGCTACACCTTC.

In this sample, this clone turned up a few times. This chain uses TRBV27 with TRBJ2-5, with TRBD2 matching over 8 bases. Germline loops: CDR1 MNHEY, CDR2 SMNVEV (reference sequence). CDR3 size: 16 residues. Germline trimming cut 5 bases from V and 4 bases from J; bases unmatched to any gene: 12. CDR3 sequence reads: CASSISGTRSRETQYF. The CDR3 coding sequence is TGTGCCAGCAGTATTTCCGGGACTAGGAGTAGAGAGACCCAGTACTTC.

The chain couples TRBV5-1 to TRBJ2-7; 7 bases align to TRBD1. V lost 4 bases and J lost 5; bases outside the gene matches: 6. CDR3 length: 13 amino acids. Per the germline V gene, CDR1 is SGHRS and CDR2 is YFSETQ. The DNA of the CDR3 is TGCGCCAGCAGCCCGGACAGGATGGACGAGCAGTACTTC. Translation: CASSPDRMDEQYF.

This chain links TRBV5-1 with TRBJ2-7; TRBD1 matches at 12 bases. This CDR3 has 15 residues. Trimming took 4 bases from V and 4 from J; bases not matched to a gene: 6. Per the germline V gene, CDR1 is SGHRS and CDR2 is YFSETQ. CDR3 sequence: CASSQPGQGAYEQYF. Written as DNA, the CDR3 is TGCGCCAGCAGCCAACCGGGACAGGGGGCGTACGAGCAGTACTTC. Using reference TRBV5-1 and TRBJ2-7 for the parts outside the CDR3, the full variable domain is KAGVTQTPRYLIKTRGQQVTLSCSPISGHRSVSWYQQTPGQGLQFLFEYFSETQRNKGNFPGRFSGRQFSNSRSEMNVSTLELGDSALYLCASSQPGQGAYEQYFGPGTRLTVT.

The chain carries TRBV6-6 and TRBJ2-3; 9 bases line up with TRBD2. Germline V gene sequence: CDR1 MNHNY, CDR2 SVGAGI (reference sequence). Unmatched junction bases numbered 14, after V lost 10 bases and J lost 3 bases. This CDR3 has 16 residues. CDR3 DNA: TGTGCCATCTCGCGCCGGGCGGGGGGGCCAACAGATACGCAGTATTTT. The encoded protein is CAISRRAGGPTDTQYF.